The rows below give T cell receptor beta chains drawn from one sample of a study of metastatic and nonmetastatic thyroid tumors. TCRdb reanalyzed the PCR reads with MiXCR. The sample contains about 38,000 clones, roughly 28% of which appear only once. Specimen: blood. These receptors came from a male donor with papillary thyroid cancer or a benign thyroid nodule (not recorded which). Some clones in this sample may be carry-over from other donors' samples. Both conserved end residues are part of each CDR3. Fields, in order: D gene, V gene, J gene, CDR3 protein. A D gene is named only where the DNA matches it firmly.

D gene: .; V gene: TRBV19; J gene: TRBJ1-2; CDR3 protein: CASSIDTRDGYTF
D gene: .; V gene: TRBV29-1; J gene: TRBJ2-3; CDR3 protein: CSVEFINRGHTDTQYF
D gene: .; V gene: TRBV7-9; J gene: TRBJ2-6; CDR3 protein: CAREDLTGAGANVLTF
D gene: .; V gene: TRBV2; J gene: TRBJ2-4; CDR3 protein: CASSEIVVGVTENIQYF
D gene: .; V gene: TRBV7-9; J gene: TRBJ2-5; CDR3 protein: CASSLAVQGGETQYF
D gene: .; V gene: TRBV2; J gene: TRBJ2-2; CDR3 protein: CASRALAGGLGELFF
D gene: .; V gene: TRBV12-3/TRBV12-4; J gene: TRBJ1-1; CDR3 protein: CASTPRGTEAFF
D gene: TRBD2; V gene: TRBV6-6; J gene: TRBJ2-7; CDR3 protein: CASSYVGTSSYEQYF
D gene: TRBD1; V gene: TRBV6-4; J gene: TRBJ1-2; CDR3 protein: CGSSATSTGANHGYTF
D gene: .; V gene: TRBV27; J gene: TRBJ2-7; CDR3 protein: CASRMTVHSYEQYF
D gene: .; V gene: TRBV2; J gene: TRBJ2-3; CDR3 protein: CASSPNTKLGDTQYF
D gene: .; V gene: TRBV28; J gene: TRBJ2-2; CDR3 protein: CASSSPGTRPTGELFF
D gene: .; V gene: TRBV5-1; J gene: TRBJ2-7; CDR3 protein: CASSENQGEQYF
D gene: .; V gene: TRBV5-1; J gene: TRBJ2-7; CDR3 protein: CASRPEYSYEQYF
D gene: TRBD2; V gene: TRBV12-3/TRBV12-4; J gene: TRBJ2-1; CDR3 protein: CASSSRGGFKQFF
D gene: .; V gene: TRBV20-1; J gene: TRBJ1-1; CDR3 protein: CSGSGKKAFF